Shown below are 18 T cell receptor beta chains from a single sample sequenced in a study of blood T cells in healthy people across ages. For the second PCR, which ran for roughly 6 to 12 cycles, a sample-barcoded 5' primer and a J-beta primer mix were used. TCRdb used MiXCR to reprocess the 5' RACE reads, holding one entry per CDR3 protein. The sample has 800,000 or so distinct CDR3 sequences; about half are singletons. The sequencing sample was made of blood. These receptors were collected from a man older than 75 in good health.

In this sample, this clonotype turned up a few times. J is TRBJ2-7 and V is TRBV6-2 or TRBV6-3, with TRBD2 identical over 10 bases. The germline V gene encodes CDR1 MNHEY and CDR2 SVGEGT. The V and J ends lost 5 bases and 1 base, in that order; junction bases with no gene match: 11. The CDR3 extends over 17 amino acids. CDR3 DNA sequence: TGTGCCAGCAGTCCCCGAGCTAGCGGGAGTTGGTCCTACGAGCAGTACTTC. Protein: CASSPRASGSWSYEQYF.

CDR3 residues: CASSLNTGVSYNEQFF. For the CDR3, the DNA is TGTGCCAGCAGTTTAAATACCGGGGTCTCCTACAATGAGCAGTTCTTC. The J gene is TRBJ2-1, the V gene TRBV7-2; weak D call: TRBD2 (5 bases). V lost 6 bases and J lost 0, with 15 bases in between. The CDR3 totals 16 residues. CDR1 SGHTA and CDR2 FQGNSA come from the germline V gene.

The CDR3 DNA reads TGTGCCAGCAGTTTAGGATACAATAATTCACCCCTCCACTTT. Translating it yields CASSLGYNNSPLHF. This chain links TRBV12-3 or TRBV12-4 with TRBJ1-6; D is undetermined. The CDR3 sequence is 14 residues long. V lost 1 base, J lost 5 bases, and 6 bases lay in between.

This clonotype is a singleton in its sample. Relative to the germline gene, one junction end is altered; a read error may explain this. J is TRBJ2-3 and V is TRBV30; weak D call: TRBD2 (5 bases). This CDR3 has 14 residues. Looked up from germline, CDR1 is GTSNPN and CDR2 is SVGIG (reference sequence). The CDR3 sequence is CAGSGGRSTDTQYF. For the CDR3, the DNA is TGTGCCGGGAGTGGTGGCAGGTCCACAGATACGCAGTATTTT.

This chain links TRBV10-1 with TRBJ2-1, with 9 nucleotides matching TRBD2. There are 16 residues in the CDR3. Germline V gene sequence: CDR1 WNHNN, CDR2 SYGVQD (reference sequence). The trim removed 3 bases at V and 2 bases at J, leaving 5 bases unmatched. The CDR3 bases are TGCGCCAGCAGTGACCCCTCTAGCGGGGCCTACAATGAGCAGTTCTTC. Translation gives CASSDPSSGAYNEQFF.

The genes are TRBV6-5 and TRBJ1-1, with 9 positions matching TRBD1. The V gene's germline CDR1 is MNHEY and CDR2 SVGAGI. The CDR3 is 13 residues long. After removal of 6 bases from V and 3 bases from J, the junction contained 2 bases not matched to a gene. The CDR3 sequence is CASRTGGYTEAFF. CDR3 nucleotides: TGTGCCAGCAGAACAGGGGGCTACACTGAAGCTTTCTTT.

The rearrangement uses TRBV27 and TRBJ2-7; tentative D call: TRBD2 (5 bases). The CDR3 has 16 residues. The V gene's germline CDR1 is MNHEY and CDR2 SMNVEV (reference sequence). V lost 5 bases, J lost 0 bases, and 17 bases lay in between. CDR3: CASSLRTGKSSYEQYF. DNA for the CDR3: TGTGCCAGCAGTCTTCGGACGGGGAAATCCTCCTACGAGCAGTACTTC.

The J gene is TRBJ2-5, the V gene TRBV21-1; TRBD2, the table's D call, was not compared with the DNA. TRBV21-1 is given as a pseudogene. This CDR3 spans 15 amino acids. In DNA, the CDR3 is TGTGCCAGAGAGGAGGCGGGAGGGACCCAAGAGAGCCAGTACTTC. This translates into CAREEAGGTQESQYF.

The chain recombines TRBV9 with TRBJ2-3; TRBD2 agrees at 11 bases. From germline, CDR1 is SGDLS and CDR2 YYNGEE. Losses at the gene ends were 1 base for V and 11 bases for J; bases not matched to a gene: 9. The CDR3 runs 15 residues. CDR3 in DNA: TGTGCCAGCAGCGTAACTAGCGGGAGTACCCACGGGCAGTATTTT. Its protein product is CASSVTSGSTHGQYF.

Regarding this clonotype: A junction boundary mismatches the germline segment, possibly from a read error. This chain links TRBV6-6 with TRBJ2-6; D is unresolved. The CDR3 spans 16 residues. Germline-derived CDR1 and CDR2 are MNHNY and SVGAGI (reference sequence). The CDR3, as DNA: TGTGCCGGCAGTTACTCGATAAGCTCTGGGGCCAACGTCCTGACTTTC. Translating gives CAGSYSISSGANVLTF.

The chain has TRBV5-6 and TRBJ2-6; 9 bases align to TRBD1. V was pared by 4 bases and J by 3 bases, with 14 bases of the junction left unmatched. Per germline, CDR1 SGHDT and CDR2 YYEEEE. This CDR3 is 19 amino acids long. Written as DNA, the CDR3 is TGTGCCAGCAGCGTTCCAACAGGGGGCGAATCGCGTGGGGCCAACGTCCTGACTTTC. Protein product: CASSVPTGGESRGANVLTF.

The chain combines TRBV30 with TRBJ2-5; D may be TRBD1 (5 bases). The germline V and J ends were trimmed by 2 bases and 3 bases, with 10 bases remaining between them. CDR1 and CDR2 (germline): GTSNPN, SVGIG (reference sequence). This CDR3 comprises 13 residues. CDR3 in amino acids: CAWSSQGKETQYF. CDR3 nucleotides: TGTGCCTGGAGTTCGCAGGGAAAAGAGACCCAGTACTTC. Combining the CDR3 with reference TRBV30 and TRBJ2-5 gives the whole variable domain SQTIHQWPATLVQPVGSPLSLECTVEGTSNPNLYWYRQAAGRGLQLLFYSVGIGQISSEVPQNLSASRPQDRQFILSSKKLLLSDSGFYLCAWSSQGKETQYFGPGTRLLVL.

The chain employs TRBV12-3 or TRBV12-4 and TRBJ2-5, with 12 bases lining up with TRBD2. The closer fit of TRBJ2-7 to the DNA end suggests the J call may be wrong. The CDR3 has 15 amino acids. The CDR3 is CASSPRTSGDHEQYF. Written as DNA, the CDR3 is TGTGCCAGCAGTCCTAGGACTAGCGGGGACCACGAGCAGTACTTC.

This clonotype came up a few times. The genes are TRBV10-3 and TRBJ2-1; 13 bases are a match to TRBD2. The CDR3 is 16 amino acids. Trimming took 6 bases from V and 3 from J; bases not matched to a gene: 5. Per the germline V gene, CDR1 is ENHRY and CDR2 is SYGVKD. CDR3 coding DNA: TGTGCCATCAGCGCGAGGACTAGCGGGGGCTACAATGAGCAGTTCTTC. Encoded protein: CAISARTSGGYNEQFF.

J is TRBJ1-1 and V is TRBV28, with D perhaps matching TRBD1 (5 bases). V was trimmed by 1 base and J by 4 bases, leaving 10 bases between them. The CDR3 is made up of 14 amino acids. CDR1 and CDR2 from the germline V gene are MDHEN and SYDVKM. CDR3 loop: CASSLSTDLTEAFF. The CDR3 DNA reads TGTGCCAGCAGTTTATCGACAGACCTCACTGAAGCTTTCTTT.

The V gene is TRBV7-2, the J gene TRBJ2-5; 10 bases align to TRBD2. Per the germline V gene, CDR1 is SGHTA and CDR2 is FQGNSA. With V trimmed by 5 bases and J by 11 bases, 17 bases remained unmatched. This CDR3 has 16 amino acids. Here the CDR3 DNA reads TGTGCCAGCAGCCCCCTACTAGCGGGAAATTACAATGAGCAGTACTTC. Residues: CASSPLLAGNYNEQYF.

The chain uses TRBV28 and TRBJ2-3; D may match TRBD1 or TRBD2 (5 bases each). The germline gives CDR1 MDHEN, CDR2 SYDVKM. The CDR3 consists of 17 residues. With 8 bases removed from V and 0 bases from J, the gap between germline ends came to 21 bases. The CDR3 DNA follows: TGTGCCAGCCACCCCGGCCGGGGCAGGTCTAGCACAGATACGCAGTATTTT. This sequence encodes CASHPGRGRSSTDTQYF. Full variable domain (rest looked up from reference TRBV28 and TRBJ2-3): DVKVTQSSRYLVKRTGEKVFLECVQDMDHENMFWYRQDPGLGLRLIYFSYDVKMKEKGDIPEGYSVSREKKERFSLILESASTNQTSMYLCASHPGRGRSSTDTQYFGPGTRLTVL.

This clonotype was recorded a few times. The chain employs TRBV7-2 and TRBJ2-7, with 11 bases lining up with TRBD2. This CDR3 is 15 amino acids long. The germline CDR1 and CDR2 sequences are SGHTA and FQGNSA. V was clipped by 5 bases and J by 6 bases; unmatched bases: 9. CDR3 coding DNA: TGTGCCAGCAGCACCTTAGCGGGAGGGCCGAGCGAGCAGTACTTC. Amino acids: CASSTLAGGPSEQYF.